The 5 T cell receptor beta chains below were found in one sample sequenced in a study of OX40 agonist ivuxolimab in advanced cancers. Assay used: immunoSEQ multiplex PCR; TCRdb lists only in-frame clones, some missing. This table holds tens of thousands of clones, about 84% found once. Sequenced here: CD4+ or CD8+ T cells sorted from blood, sampled in a trial of the OX40 agonist ivuxolimab. Receptors originate from an adult with an advanced solid tumor such as melanoma, head and neck, liver or kidney cancer.

This clone was counted once. The chain has TRBV5-5 and TRBJ1-1; D might be TRBD1 (6 bases). CDR3 length: 15 residues. Deletions cut 4 bases from V and 4 bases from J, with 17 bases between. From germline, CDR1 is SGHKS and CDR2 YYEKEE (reference sequence). CDR3 protein: CASSPLGGSGTEAFF. The DNA of the CDR3 is TGTGCCAGCAGCCCCCTAGGGGGGTCCGGCACTGAAGCTTTCTTT.

The V gene is TRBV29-1, the J gene TRBJ1-4; TRBD1 matches 7 bases. Germline-derived CDR1 and CDR2 are SQVTM and ANQGSEA. V lost 4 bases, J lost 13 bases, and 18 bases stayed unmatched. This CDR3 is built from 15 residues. The CDR3 here is CSVALGSTDPGGLFF. CDR3 coding DNA: TGCAGCGTTGCCCTAGGGTCGACAGACCCAGGGGGACTGTTTTTT.

V gene TRBV27 combines with J gene TRBJ2-2, with 9 nucleotides matching TRBD2. The germline V gene has CDR1 MNHEY and CDR2 SMNVEV (reference sequence). CDR3 length: 16 residues. J was trimmed by 6 bases and V by 3 bases; bases with no gene match: 8. The CDR3 region is CASSLGLAGYPGELFF. The CDR3 DNA is TGTGCCAGCAGTTTGGGACTAGCAGGATACCCCGGGGAGCTGTTTTTT.

The table lists this clone with many counts. The CDR3 sequence is CASSPGTSGGVTYEQYF. The CDR3 bases are TGTGCCAGCAGTCCCGGGACTAGCGGGGGCGTTACCTACGAGCAGTACTTC. The chain is built from TRBV25-1 and TRBJ2-7; the match to TRBD2 covers 14 bases. Losses at the gene ends were 5 bases for V and 2 bases for J; bases not matched to a gene: 8. Germline V gives CDR1 MGHDK, CDR2 SYGVNS. The CDR3 is made up of 17 amino acids.

The gene calls are TRBV7-8 and TRBJ1-5; perhaps TRBD1 as D (5 bases). The germline V gene has CDR1 SGHVS and CDR2 FQNEAQ. This CDR3 region has 16 residues. With 5 bases removed from V and 2 bases from J, the gap between germline ends came to 16 bases. The CDR3 loop reads CASSLPSGTGNQPQHF. CDR3 coding DNA: TGTGCCAGCAGCCTCCCTTCGGGGACGGGCAATCAGCCCCAGCATTTT.